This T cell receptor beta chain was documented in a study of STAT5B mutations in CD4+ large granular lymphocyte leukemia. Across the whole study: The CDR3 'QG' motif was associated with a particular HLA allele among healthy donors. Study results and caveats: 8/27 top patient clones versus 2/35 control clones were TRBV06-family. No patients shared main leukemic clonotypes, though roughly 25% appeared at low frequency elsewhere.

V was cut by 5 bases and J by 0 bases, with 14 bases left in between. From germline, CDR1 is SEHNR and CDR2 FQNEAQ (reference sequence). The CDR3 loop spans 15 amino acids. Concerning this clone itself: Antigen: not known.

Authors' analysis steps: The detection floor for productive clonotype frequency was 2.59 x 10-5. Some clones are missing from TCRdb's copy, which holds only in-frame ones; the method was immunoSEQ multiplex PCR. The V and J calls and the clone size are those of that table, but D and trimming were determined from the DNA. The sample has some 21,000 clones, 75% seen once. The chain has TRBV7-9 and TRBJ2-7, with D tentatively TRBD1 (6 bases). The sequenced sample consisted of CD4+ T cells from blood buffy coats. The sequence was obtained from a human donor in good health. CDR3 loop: CASSTRQANSYEQYF. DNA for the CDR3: TGTGCCAGCAGCACCCGACAGGCAAACTCCTACGAGCAGTACTTC.